The 22 T cell receptor beta chains listed next were all sequenced from one sample in a study of somatic mutations in cytotoxic T cells in rheumatoid arthritis. Profiled with immunoSEQ multiplex PCR; TCRdb holds only in-frame clones, not every one. The sample holds some 16,000 clones, 77% seen once. Sequencing used CD8+ T cells sorted from blood. The receptor source for this set is an adult with rheumatoid arthritis.

The chain recombines TRBV27 with TRBJ2-1, with D perhaps TRBD2 (6 bases). The CDR3 is 15 residues long. CDR1 and CDR2 (germline): MNHEY, SMNVEV (reference sequence). Trimming took off 4 bases at V and 5 bases at J, with 15 bases between the two ends. CDR3 in DNA: TGTGCCAGCAGTTCGCGGAGTAGCGGAAACAATGAGCAGTTCTTC. Its translation: CASSSRSSGNNEQFF.

The chain employs TRBV4-1 and TRBJ1-4; 8 positions match TRBD1. CDR1 MGHRA and CDR2 YSYEKL come from the germline V gene. The trim removed 1 base at V and 7 bases at J, leaving 2 bases unmatched. The CDR3 consists of 14 residues. The chain's CDR3 is CASSQGTGSEKLFF. In nucleotides, the CDR3 is TGCGCCAGCAGCCAAGGGACAGGGTCTGAAAAACTGTTTTTT.

The chain combines TRBV2 with TRBJ2-5; 11 bases match TRBD2. Germline CDR1 and CDR2: SNHLY and FYNNEI. V lost 4 bases to trimming and J lost 6 bases; unmatched junction nucleotides: 4. The CDR3 sequence is 14 residues long. CDR3 in amino acids: CASSGLAGIKTQYF. The CDR3 DNA sequence: TGTGCCAGCAGTGGACTAGCGGGGATAAAGACCCAGTACTTC.

The chain joins TRBV27 to TRBJ2-7; D remains unclear. CDR3 size: 14 residues. Germline CDR1 is MNHEY and CDR2 is SMNVEV (reference sequence). V lost 2 bases to trimming and J lost 2 bases, with 10 bases between them. CDR3 coding DNA: TGTGCCAGCAGTTTACGGCTGCCGCCCTACGAGCAGTACTTC. It yields the protein CASSLRLPPYEQYF.

The chain joins TRBV9 to TRBJ1-2; 9 bases line up with TRBD1. The CDR3 has 17 residues. V gave up 3 bases and J gave up 0 bases; unmatched junction bases: 9. Germline lookup yields CDR1 SGDLS and CDR2 YYNGEE. The CDR3 region has the DNA TGTGCCAGCAGCGCTTGGGACAGGGAACGTACTAACTATGGCTACACCTTC. It encodes CASSAWDRERTNYGYTF.

The genes are TRBV27 and TRBJ1-6; perhaps TRBD1 as D (6 bases). The V end lost 5 bases, the J end lost 3 bases, and 23 bases lay between the germline ends. The CDR3 runs to 19 residues. CDR1 and CDR2 (germline): MNHEY, SMNVEV (reference sequence). The CDR3 here is CASSLQSLVGGGYNSPLHF. CDR3 nucleotides: TGTGCCAGCAGTCTCCAAAGCCTGGTCGGAGGGGGCTATAATTCACCCCTCCACTTT.

By sample fraction, this clone is large (0.1 to 1%). The rearrangement uses TRBV7-6 and TRBJ2-2; TRBD1 is a possible D gene (5 bases). This CDR3 has 12 residues. The V gene's germline CDR1 is SGHVS and CDR2 FNYEAQ. V was cut by 1 base and J by 11 bases, with 8 bases left in between. CDR3 nucleotide sequence: TGTGCCAGCAGCTTAGTTCAGGGCGAGCTGTTTTTT. Residues: CASSLVQGELFF.

This clone was seen once. The chain links TRBV20-1 to TRBJ2-2; D is unresolved. This CDR3 comprises 11 residues. The germline gives CDR1 DFQATT, CDR2 SNEGSKA (reference sequence). Trimming took off 3 bases at V and 8 bases at J, with 7 bases between the two ends. CDR3 in amino acids: CSASVAGELFF. The CDR3 DNA reads as TGCAGTGCTAGCGTGGCTGGGGAGCTGTTTTTT.

The chain links TRBV11-2 to TRBJ2-5, with 9 positions matching TRBD2. The assigned J gene may be wrong: the sequence end matches TRBJ2-7 better. The CDR3 loop spans 15 amino acids. Germline V lookup: CDR1 SGHAT, CDR2 FQNNGV. The CDR3 DNA sequence: TGTGCCAGCAGCTTAGGTCTAGCGGGGCCCTACGAGCAGTACTTC. Its protein product is CASSLGLAGPYEQYF.

V is TRBV7-9 and J is TRBJ2-1, with a weak D call TRBD2 (5 bases). This CDR3 contains 15 residues. Per the germline V gene, CDR1 is SEHNR and CDR2 is FQNEAQ (reference sequence). V lost 5 bases to trimming and J lost 0 bases, with 11 bases between them. CDR3 in amino acids: CASSGAESSYNEQFF. The CDR3 nucleotides read TGTGCCAGCAGCGGAGCGGAGAGCTCCTACAATGAGCAGTTCTTC.

The chain carries TRBV15 and TRBJ2-4, with D perhaps TRBD2 (5 bases). CDR3 length equals 15 residues. Germline-derived CDR1 and CDR2 are LNHNV and YYDKDF (reference sequence). The germline V and J ends were trimmed by 5 bases and 3 bases, with 14 bases remaining between them. The CDR3 sequence is CATSFNREGKNIQYF. DNA for the CDR3: TGTGCCACCAGCTTCAATCGTGAGGGCAAAAACATTCAGTACTTC.

The chain recombines TRBV7-9 with TRBJ1-1, with 7 positions matching TRBD1. The CDR3 length is 17 residues. Per germline, CDR1 SEHNR and CDR2 FQNEAQ (reference sequence). With V trimmed by 5 bases and J by 0 bases, 12 bases remained unmatched. CDR3 sequence: CASSRSGGFVMNTEAFF. CDR3 bases: TGTGCCAGCAGCCGCTCAGGGGGGTTCGTAATGAACACTGAAGCTTTCTTT.

The V call is TRBV15, the J call TRBJ1-5; D call uncertain. This CDR3 is built from 14 residues. Trimming cost V 9 bases and J 4 bases, with 16 bases left between them. Germline V gives CDR1 LNHNV, CDR2 YYDKDF (reference sequence). CDR3 coding DNA: TGTGCCACTTCCCGGGGTATCCAAAATCAGCCCCAGCATTTT. Translating gives CATSRGIQNQPQHF.

V and J are TRBV9 and TRBJ2-7; D may be TRBD1 (6 bases). Germline CDR1 reads SGDLS; CDR2 reads YYNGEE. There are 14 residues in the CDR3. Trimming pared 0 bases from V and 5 bases from J, leaving 12 bases between. The CDR3 spells CASSVGVGANEQYV. The CDR3 bases are TGTGCCAGCAGCGTAGGGGTGGGGGCAAACGAGCAGTACGTC.

The chain joins TRBV6-5 to TRBJ2-5, with 10 bases that match TRBD2. Germline CDR1 MNHEY, CDR2 SVGAGI. This CDR3 spans 15 amino acids. V was clipped by 6 bases and J by 1 base; unmatched bases: 5. CDR3 DNA: TGTGCCAGCAGACATAGCGGGGGGATCCAAGAGACCCAGTACTTC. Amino acids: CASRHSGGIQETQYF.

The chain combines TRBV7-8 with TRBJ1-6; D is undetermined. The CDR3 is 15 amino acids. Between the trimmed V and J ends, which lost 7 bases and 5 bases, there was a span of 15 bases. Germline CDR1 SGHVS, CDR2 FQNEAQ. Here the CDR3 DNA reads TGTGCCAGCACCGTACCTGGGCCGGATAATTCACCCCTCCACTTT. Residues: CASTVPGPDNSPLHF.

This chain links TRBV7-9 with TRBJ2-1; 8 nucleotides align to TRBD1. This CDR3 spans 15 amino acids. J lost 2 bases, V lost 4 bases, and 4 bases had no gene match. The germline V gene has CDR1 SEHNR and CDR2 FQNEAQ (reference sequence). The CDR3: CASSSRDRPYNEQFF. Written as DNA, the CDR3 is TGTGCCAGCAGCTCCCGGGACAGGCCCTACAATGAGCAGTTCTTC.

This chain links TRBV27 with TRBJ2-1; D is uncertain. This CDR3 comprises 11 residues. Germline V gene lookup returns CDR1 MNHEY and CDR2 SMNVEV (reference sequence). V was shortened by 5 bases and J by 9 bases, with 8 bases between the two germline ends. CDR3 bases: TGTGCCAGCAGTCTCCCCGGTGAGCAGTTCTTC. It encodes CASSLPGEQFF.

The chain is built from TRBV6-4 and TRBJ2-2; TRBD1 matches at 11 bases. Germline CDR1 MRHNA, CDR2 SNTAGT. This CDR3 has 16 amino acids. V trimming: 3 bases; J trimming: 6 bases; junction bases outside the gene matches: 6. CDR3 residues: CASSETPGQGAGELFF. The CDR3 DNA reads as TGTGCCAGCAGTGAGACACCGGGACAGGGGGCCGGGGAGCTGTTTTTT.

The CDR3 protein is CASSQVPPGPYEQYF. The CDR3 DNA is TGCGCCAGCAGCCAAGTGCCCCCCGGCCCCTACGAGCAGTACTTC. This chain joins TRBV4-1 and TRBJ2-7; D is ambiguous. The CDR3 spans 15 residues. V lost 1 base, J lost 2 bases, and 12 bases lay in between. CDR1 and CDR2 (germline): MGHRA, YSYEKL.

This chain connects TRBV7-2 to TRBJ1-6; TRBD1 might be the D (5 bases). Trimming took off 3 bases at V and 8 bases at J, with 11 bases between the two ends. This CDR3 has 14 amino acids. CDR1 and CDR2 from the germline V gene are SGHTA and FQGNSA. The CDR3 nucleotides read TGTGCCAGCAGCTTCCCCCAGGGTTATTCACCCCTCCACTTT. Its translation is CASSFPQGYSPLHF. Variable domain in full (rest from reference TRBV7-2 and TRBJ1-6): GAGVSQSPSNKVTEKGKDVELRCDPISGHTALYWYRQSLGQGLEFLIYFQGNSAPDKSGLPSDRFSAERTGGSVSTLTIQRTQQEDSAVYLCASSFPQGYSPLHFGNGTRLTVT.

This clone appeared a single time. The DNA of the CDR3 is TGTGCCAGCAGAAGGACAGGAGACTACGAGCAGTACGTC. It yields the protein CASRRTGDYEQYV. The gene calls are TRBV28 and TRBJ2-7, with TRBD1 matching 7 bases. V gave up 6 bases and J gave up 3 bases; unmatched junction bases: 5. Germline loops: CDR1 MDHEN, CDR2 SYDVKM. CDR3 length: 13 residues.